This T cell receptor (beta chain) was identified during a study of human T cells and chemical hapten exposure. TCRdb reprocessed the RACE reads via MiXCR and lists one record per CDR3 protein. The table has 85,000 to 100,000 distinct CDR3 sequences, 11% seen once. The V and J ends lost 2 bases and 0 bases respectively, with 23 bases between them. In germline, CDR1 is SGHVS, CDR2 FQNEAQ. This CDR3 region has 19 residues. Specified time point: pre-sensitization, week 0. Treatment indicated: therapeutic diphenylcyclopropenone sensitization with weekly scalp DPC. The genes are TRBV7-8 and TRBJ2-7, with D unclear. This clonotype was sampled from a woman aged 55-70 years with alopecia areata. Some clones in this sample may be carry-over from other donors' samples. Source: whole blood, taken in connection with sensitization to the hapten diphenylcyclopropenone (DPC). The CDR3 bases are TGTGCCAGCAGCTTAAGCCGCCCCTTGGGTGTAGAGGACTCCTACGAGCAGTACTTC. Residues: CASSLSRPLGVEDSYEQYF. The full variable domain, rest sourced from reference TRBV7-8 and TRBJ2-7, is GAGVSQSPRYKVAKRGQDVALRCDPISGHVSLFWYQQALGQGPEFLTYFQNEAQLDKSGLPSDRFFAERPEGSVSTLKIQRTQQEDSAVYLCASSLSRPLGVEDSYEQYFGPGTRLTVT.